This T cell receptor beta chain was observed in a study of blood T cell repertoires in COVID-19. Per the original methods: Amplifying reference gene primers gave estimates of nucleated cell counts. Only in-frame clones appear in the TCRdb table, and some are missing; sequencing was by immunoSEQ multiplex PCR. V, J and clone size were drawn from that table, and D and trimming were deduced from the DNA. Found here are some 110,000 clones, 86% of them singletons; the top ten hold 4.5%. Sequencing was carried out using peripheral blood. The source of this sequence is a middle-aged man with acute or convalescent COVID-19.

The CDR3 region is CACDNRGRANYGYTF. In nucleotides, the CDR3 is TGTGCCTGCGATAATAGGGGGAGAGCTAACTATGGCTACACCTTC. The chain recombines TRBV30 with TRBJ1-2; D perhaps matches TRBD1 (6 bases). V was clipped by 6 bases and J by 0 bases, with 17 bases between them. The CDR3 runs 15 residues. CDR1 and CDR2 (germline): GTSNPN, SVGIG (reference sequence).